A single sample is the source of the 27 T cell receptor beta chains below, sequenced in a study of ipilimumab plus nivolumab after autologous stem cell transplantation. Assay used: immunoSEQ multiplex PCR; TCRdb lists only in-frame clones, some missing. The repertoire has over 35,000 clones, approximately 92% of them found once; the top ten carry roughly 0.9%. The source material was PBMCs, sampled in a trial of ipilimumab plus nivolumab as post-transplant consolidation. The receptors stem from a male donor with multiple myeloma.

This rearrangement joins TRBV7-2 to TRBJ2-2; 11 positions match TRBD2. The length of the CDR3 is 16 residues. CDR1 and CDR2 from the germline V gene are SGHTA and FQGNSA. After removal of 0 bases from V and 5 bases from J, the junction contained 2 bases not matched to a gene. CDR3 sequence: CASSLASGGATGELFF. The DNA for the CDR3 is TGTGCCAGCAGCTTAGCTAGCGGGGGGGCGACCGGGGAGCTGTTTTTT.

The chain links TRBV7-9 to TRBJ2-2; no reliable D call. In germline, CDR1 is SEHNR, CDR2 FQNEAQ (reference sequence). CDR3 size: 13 residues. Trimming shortened V by 1 base and J by 4 bases, and 4 bases separated the two germline ends. The CDR3 here is CASSLGSTGELFF. CDR3 coding DNA: TGTGCCAGCAGCTTAGGATCCACCGGGGAGCTGTTTTTT.

The chain is built from TRBV4-2 and TRBJ2-2; D is ambiguous. CDR3 length: 17 residues. The ends were cut back, 0 bases at V and 0 bases at J, with 11 bases in the middle. Looked up from germline, CDR1 is LGHNA and CDR2 is YNFKEQ. CDR3 region: CASSQDETFTNTGELFF. Here the CDR3 DNA reads TGTGCCAGCAGCCAAGATGAGACTTTTACGAACACCGGGGAGCTGTTTTTT.

The chain uses TRBV5-1 and TRBJ2-2, with 8 bases aligning to TRBD2. Germline assignment: CDR1 SGHRS and CDR2 YFSETQ. V shed 6 bases, J shed 6 bases, and the junction held 7 bases outside the gene matches. There are 14 residues in the CDR3. CDR3 amino acids: CASKSTSVAGELFF. CDR3 sequence (DNA): TGCGCCAGCAAATCGACTAGCGTCGCCGGGGAGCTGTTTTTT.

This clone came up once. The rearrangement joins TRBV6-1 to TRBJ2-7; D uncertain. This CDR3 is built from 14 residues. V gave up 2 bases and J gave up 1 base, with 9 bases separating them. In germline, CDR1 is MNHNS, CDR2 SASEGT. The CDR3 loop is CASSETFLSYEQYF. CDR3 bases: TGTGCCAGCAGTGAAACTTTTTTATCCTACGAGCAGTACTTC.

Only one count was recorded for this clone. The chain joins TRBV9 to TRBJ2-1; D remains unclear. Germline-derived CDR1 and CDR2 are SGDLS and YYNGEE. The CDR3 has 14 amino acids. V lost 2 bases and J 6 bases, leaving 12 bases between the germline ends. CDR3 in amino acids: CASSVMRSRNEQFF. The CDR3 DNA sequence: TGTGCCAGCAGCGTGATGCGGTCCCGCAATGAGCAGTTCTTC.

V is TRBV4-3 and J is TRBJ2-5, with TRBD2 matching 12 bases. This CDR3 comprises 17 residues. J was trimmed by 1 base and V by 3 bases; bases with no gene match: 6. CDR1 is LGHNA and CDR2 is YSLEER in the germline V gene. The CDR3 reads CASSQAGTSGLQETQYF. The DNA of the CDR3 is TGCGCCAGCAGCCAGGCCGGGACTAGCGGGCTCCAAGAGACCCAGTACTTC.

This clone came up once. The chain has TRBV19 and TRBJ1-2, with D tentatively TRBD1 (6 bases). With 11 bases removed from V and 1 base from J, the gap between germline ends came to 14 bases. Per the germline V gene, CDR1 is LNHDA and CDR2 is SQIVND (reference sequence). This CDR3 comprises 13 residues. In DNA form, the CDR3 reads TGTGCCTCCCGGGGGCCCGGTAACTATGGCTACACCTTC. This codes for CASRGPGNYGYTF.

The chain recombines TRBV28 with TRBJ1-2; no definite D call. CDR3 length: 12 residues. Trimming left V 2 bases short and J 12 bases short, with 13 bases between. Germline values: CDR1 MDHEN, CDR2 SYDVKM. This CDR3 is CASSLREVVHTF. In nucleotides, the CDR3 is TGTGCCAGCAGTTTACGGGAGGTGGTACACACCTTC.

The CDR3 here is CTSGGRREQYF. The CDR3, as DNA: TGTACGAGCGGGGGGAGGAGGGAGCAGTACTTC. This chain uses TRBV28 with TRBJ2-7, with TRBD2 matching 9 bases. Germline lookup yields CDR1 MDHEN and CDR2 SYDVKM. CDR3 length: 11 residues.

The chain couples TRBV7-9 to TRBJ2-4, with 11 bases identical to TRBD2. CDR3 length equals 19 residues. Germline lookup yields CDR1 SEHNR and CDR2 FQNEAQ (reference sequence). The junction had 12 bases not matched to a gene; V was cut back by 5 bases and J by 0 bases. The CDR3 here is CASSPGRLAGGKAKNIQYF. CDR3 coding DNA: TGTGCCAGCAGCCCGGGTCGATTAGCGGGGGGGAAAGCCAAAAACATTCAGTACTTC.

This clone appeared once. The chain combines TRBV28 with TRBJ2-3; TRBD1 agrees at 7 bases. Germline V gene sequence: CDR1 MDHEN, CDR2 SYDVKM. The trim removed 6 bases at V and 9 bases at J, leaving 12 bases unmatched. The CDR3 consists of 14 residues. DNA of the CDR3: TGTGCCAGCAGACCGGGACAGACGATCTTCACGCAGTATTTT. Translated, it gives CASRPGQTIFTQYF.

J is TRBJ2-1 and V is TRBV19; either TRBD1 or TRBD2 may supply D (5 bases each). The CDR3 has 13 residues. From germline, CDR1 is LNHDA and CDR2 SQIVND (reference sequence). Trimming shortened V by 8 bases and J by 6 bases, and 14 bases separated the two germline ends. The chain's CDR3 is CASWSGGFNEQFF. In nucleotides, the CDR3 is TGTGCCAGTTGGTCTGGGGGTTTCAATGAGCAGTTCTTC.

This chain connects TRBV11-1 to TRBJ2-2; 12 nucleotides agree with TRBD2. This CDR3 region has 16 residues. The germline V gene encodes CDR1 SGHAT and CDR2 FQDESV (reference sequence). Germline trimming cut 5 bases from V and 5 bases from J; bases unmatched to any gene: 6. The CDR3 region has the DNA TGTGCCAGCAGCCCCCGGACTAGCGGGAATACCGGGGAGCTGTTTTTT. It specifies CASSPRTSGNTGELFF.

This clone has only a few counts. The chain combines TRBV11-2 with TRBJ2-7, with 8 bases fitting TRBD2. V shed 4 bases and J 6 bases; nucleotides not matched to a gene: 5. This CDR3 region has 13 residues. Germline V CDR1 and CDR2: SGHAT, FQNNGV. The CDR3 protein is CASSSGLVREQYF. The DNA for the CDR3 is TGTGCCAGCAGCTCGGGACTAGTCCGCGAGCAGTACTTC.

The rearrangement joins TRBV28 to TRBJ2-3; D is perhaps TRBD2 (6 bases). Deletions cut 7 bases from V and 2 bases from J, with 13 bases between. CDR3 length equals 14 residues. Germline CDR1 is MDHEN and CDR2 is SYDVKM. CDR3 in amino acids: CASIPRGYTDTQYF. CDR3 DNA sequence: TGTGCCAGCATCCCTCGGGGGTACACAGATACGCAGTATTTT.

The chain combines TRBV7-2 with TRBJ2-4, with D maybe TRBD1 (7 bases). Per the germline V gene, CDR1 is SGHTA and CDR2 is FQGNSA. The CDR3 runs to 18 residues. The V and J ends lost 1 base and 2 bases respectively, with 18 bases between them. The CDR3 nucleotides read TGTGCCAGCAGCTTAGGTGGGATGGAGGGGGCCCCCAAAAACATTCAGTACTTC. It encodes CASSLGGMEGAPKNIQYF.

The chain carries TRBV4-2 and TRBJ2-2, with 12 bases matching TRBD2. Losses at the gene ends were 0 bases for V and 7 bases for J; bases not matched to a gene: 6. CDR1 LGHNA and CDR2 YNFKEQ come from the germline V gene. This CDR3 has 17 residues. In DNA, the CDR3 is TGTGCCAGCAGCCAAGAGGCTAGCGGGGGGGCCGGCGGGGAGCTGTTTTTT. Translated, it gives CASSQEASGGAGGELFF.

The chain combines TRBV5-1 with TRBJ2-5; 10 bases fit TRBD2. The germline V gene has CDR1 SGHRS and CDR2 YFSETQ. V shed 0 bases, J shed 0 bases, and the junction held 8 bases outside the gene matches. The CDR3 runs to 18 residues. CDR3 sequence: CASSLVASGGRYQETQYF. The CDR3 DNA sequence: TGCGCCAGCAGCTTGGTCGCTAGCGGGGGCCGTTACCAAGAGACCCAGTACTTC. Complete variable domain (other parts from reference TRBV5-1 and TRBJ2-5): KAGVTQTPRYLIKTRGQQVTLSCSPISGHRSVSWYQQTPGQGLQFLFEYFSETQRNKGNFPGRFSGRQFSNSRSEMNVSTLELGDSALYLCASSLVASGGRYQETQYFGPGTRLLVL.

A single count supports this clone. CDR3 DNA: TGTGCCAGTAGTGGAGGGGGAAATCAGCCCCAGCATTTT. Protein sequence: CASSGGGNQPQHF. The rearrangement links TRBV19 to TRBJ1-5, with a possible D match to TRBD1 (6 bases). CDR3 size: 13 residues. Between the trimmed V and J ends, which lost 5 bases and 4 bases, there was a span of 9 bases. Germline CDR1 LNHDA, CDR2 SQIVND (reference sequence).

The CDR3 DNA reads TGTGCCAGCAGTCCCCCGACAGCCTACGAGCAGTACTTC. This encodes CASSPPTAYEQYF. J is TRBJ2-7 and V is TRBV28; the D gene is possibly TRBD1 (5 bases). In germline, CDR1 is MDHEN, CDR2 SYDVKM. The CDR3 length is 13 residues. Trimming left V 5 bases short and J 2 bases short, with 10 bases between.

V is TRBV7-8 and J is TRBJ2-5, with 7 nucleotides matching TRBD1. The J call may not be correct, given that the DNA end is closer to TRBJ2-7. Germline CDR1 reads SGHVS; CDR2 reads FQNEAQ. This CDR3 region has 14 residues. The CDR3 protein is CASSSDRYTYEQYF. CDR3 DNA: TGTGCCAGCAGCTCGGACAGGTACACCTACGAGCAGTACTTC.

V and J are TRBV4-1 and TRBJ2-6, with TRBD2 identical over 10 bases. Germline values: CDR1 MGHRA, CDR2 YSYEKL. The V segment lost 4 bases and the J segment 0 bases; nucleotides outside the gene matches: 3. This CDR3 has 17 amino acids. The CDR3: CASSRLAGSSGANVLTF. The CDR3 region has the DNA TGCGCCAGCAGCCGACTAGCGGGCAGCTCTGGGGCCAACGTCCTGACTTTC.

This chain links TRBV18 with TRBJ1-5, with D unresolved. The V gene lost 4 bases and the J gene lost 11 bases, with 21 bases spanning the gap. The CDR3 runs to 15 residues. From germline, CDR1 is KGHSH and CDR2 LQKENI. CDR3 residues: CASSQFDTVQGAQHF. The CDR3 DNA reads as TGTGCCAGCTCACAATTTGATACGGTCCAAGGCGCCCAGCATTTT.

The V gene is TRBV2, the J gene TRBJ1-5; 9 bases match TRBD1. The CDR3 is 15 residues long. The germline V gene has CDR1 SNHLY and CDR2 FYNNEI. V lost 5 bases, J lost 4 bases, and 6 bases stayed unmatched. CDR3 DNA: TGTGCCAGCAGTCGGACGACAGGGGGAAATCAGCCCCAGCATTTT. Its protein is CASSRTTGGNQPQHF. Full variable domain (remainder filled in from reference TRBV2 and TRBJ1-5): EPEVTQTPSHQVTQMGQEVILRCVPISNHLYFYWYRQILGQKVEFLVSFYNNEISEKSEIFDDQFSVERPDGSNFTLKIRSTKLEDSAMYFCASSRTTGGNQPQHFGDGTRLSIL.

This chain joins TRBV28 and TRBJ2-4, with D possibly being TRBD2 (5 bases). V was trimmed by 6 bases and J by 2 bases, leaving 17 bases between them. Germline V gene sequence: CDR1 MDHEN, CDR2 SYDVKM. There are 16 residues in the CDR3. The CDR3 spells CASSPPGVLTKNIQYF. CDR3 nucleotides: TGTGCCAGCAGCCCCCCCGGGGTCCTCACCAAAAACATTCAGTACTTC.

This rearrangement joins TRBV4-3 to TRBJ2-7; TRBD1 matches 9 bases. The CDR3 spans 19 residues. V was pared by 2 bases and J by 3 bases, with 17 bases of the junction left unmatched. Germline V gene sequence: CDR1 LGHNA, CDR2 YSLEER. CDR3 residues: CASSQRGGQGNLPYYEQYF. As DNA, the CDR3 is TGCGCCAGCAGCCAAAGAGGGGGACAGGGCAATCTCCCCTACTACGAGCAGTACTTC.